A selection of T cell receptor beta chains follows, all from one sample in a study of blood T cell repertoires in COVID-19. Only in-frame clones appear in the TCRdb table, and some are missing; sequencing was by immunoSEQ multiplex PCR. In the table there are approximately 320,000 clones, 90% of which are singletons. The sample consisted of PBMCs or T cells enriched from blood (not recorded which). The receptors were sampled from a man aged 60-69 years who had recovered from COVID-19. CDR3s include the opening cysteine and the closing phenylalanine or tryptophan. D genes are given only for firm matches. Clone size appears in some rows only: once, few, many, or a class for an expanded clone.

D	size	V	J	CDR3	DNA
NA	NA	TRBV10-3	TRBJ1-1	CAIRTGTLNTEAFF	TGTGCCATCAGGACCGGGACATTAAACACTGAAGCTTTCTTT
NA	NA	TRBV5-1	TRBJ2-5	CASSLSGTRTPQETQYF	TGCGCCAGCAGCCTTTCCGGGACACGCACCCCCCAAGAGACCCAGTACTTC
TRBD1	NA	TRBV14	TRBJ1-6	CASSQEIFRGGRSSPLHF	TGTGCCAGCAGCCAAGAAATATTCCGAGGGGGCCGGTCCTCACCCCTCCACTTT
TRBD2	NA	TRBV4-2	TRBJ2-3	CASSQDFLAGVADTQYF	TGTGCCAGCAGCCAAGACTTTCTAGCGGGTGTCGCAGATACGCAGTATTTT
NA	NA	TRBV6-2/TRBV6-3	TRBJ1-2	CASSYGLGYGYTF	TGTGCCAGCAGTTACGGGCTCGGCTATGGCTACACCTTC
NA	NA	TRBV5-4	TRBJ2-1	CASSLRGSLDEQFF	TGTGCCAGCAGTCTAAGGGGGAGCCTCGATGAGCAGTTCTTC
TRBD2	once	TRBV5-1	TRBJ2-2	CASSLAGSGGDGELFF	TGCGCCAGCAGCCTGGCGGGAAGCGGGGGCGACGGGGAGCTGTTTTTT
NA	NA	TRBV6-2/TRBV6-3	TRBJ1-2	CASSYAAAYGYTF	TGTGCCAGCAGTTACGCCGCGGCCTATGGCTACACCTTC
TRBD1	NA	TRBV19	TRBJ1-5	CASSRTGTPYSNQPQHF	TGTGCCAGTAGCCGGACAGGAACGCCTTATAGCAATCAGCCCCAGCATTTT
NA	once	TRBV11-2	TRBJ2-7	CASSRVRGGIYEQYF	TGTGCCAGCAGCCGTGTGAGGGGAGGTATATACGAGCAGTACTTC
TRBD2	NA	TRBV2	TRBJ2-3	CASSESSGSGIDTQYF	TGTGCCAGCAGTGAATCCAGCGGGAGTGGTATAGATACGCAGTATTTT
NA	NA	TRBV7-6	TRBJ1-5	CASSLGLYQPQHF	TGTGCCAGCAGCTTAGGTCTTTATCAGCCCCAGCATTTT
TRBD1	NA	TRBV30	TRBJ1-5	CAWRRAGGNQPQHF	TGTGCCTGGAGGAGGGCAGGGGGGAATCAGCCCCAGCATTTT
TRBD1	once	TRBV19	TRBJ2-2	CASSPDRANTGELFF	TGTGCCAGTAGCCCGGACAGGGCGAACACCGGGGAGCTGTTTTTT
NA	NA	TRBV20-1	TRBJ1-2	CSAGSGDGYTF	TGCAGTGCTGGGTCAGGGGACGGCTACACCTTC
TRBD1	NA	TRBV9	TRBJ1-2	CASMDRATGYTF	TGTGCCAGCATGGACAGGGCCACCGGCTACACCTTC
NA	once	TRBV6-1	TRBJ2-5	CASSERNGETQYF	TGTGCCAGCAGTGAAAGAAACGGAGAGACCCAGTACTTC
TRBD1	NA	TRBV5-1	TRBJ1-2	CASSWTGLNYGYTF	TGCGCCAGCAGCTGGACAGGTCTCAACTATGGCTACACCTTC
TRBD1	NA	TRBV19	TRBJ1-6	CASRIGGGQGNSPLHF	TGTGCCAGTAGGATCGGAGGGGGACAGGGAAATTCACCCCTCCACTTT
TRBD1	NA	TRBV11-2	TRBJ1-6	CASSLGQGMSPLHF	TGTGCCAGCAGTCTCGGACAGGGAATGTCACCCCTCCACTTT
NA	once	TRBV7-6	TRBJ1-5	CASSLGQGQTSNQPQHF	TGTGCCAGCAGCTTAGGGCAGGGGCAGACTAGCAATCAGCCCCAGCATTTT
NA	NA	TRBV18	TRBJ1-1	CASSPSNEAFF	TGTGCCAGCTCACCTAGCAATGAAGCTTTCTTT
NA	NA	TRBV9	TRBJ1-2	CASSVAHGSYGYGYTF	TGTGCCAGCAGCGTAGCCCACGGGAGTTACGGCTATGGCTACACCTTC
TRBD1	NA	TRBV7-9	TRBJ1-2	CASSWGTVSSYGYTF	TGTGCCAGCAGCTGGGGGACAGTGTCATCCTATGGCTACACCTTC
NA	NA	TRBV3-1/TRBV3-2	TRBJ1-4	CASSQAGLGEKLFF	TGTGCCAGCAGCCAAGCGGGGTTGGGTGAAAAACTGTTTTTT
NA	NA	TRBV5-1	TRBJ2-1	CASSIDNEQFF	TGCGCCAGCAGTATAGACAATGAGCAGTTCTTC
TRBD2	NA	TRBV19	TRBJ2-1	CASRLAGLAGGSSYNEQFF	TGTGCCAGTAGACTGGCGGGACTAGCGGGGGGGAGCTCCTACAATGAGCAGTTCTTC
TRBD2	once	TRBV9	TRBJ2-5	CASSVASGSLETQYF	TGTGCCAGCAGCGTAGCTAGCGGGAGTTTAGAGACCCAGTACTTC
NA	NA	TRBV7-9	TRBJ1-5	CASSPQAGNQPQHF	TGTGCCAGCAGCCCACAGGCAGGAAATCAGCCCCAGCATTTT
TRBD1	NA	TRBV3-1/TRBV3-2	TRBJ1-6	CASRRNRGNNSPLHF	TGTGCCAGCAGACGAAACAGGGGGAATAATTCACCCCTCCACTTT
TRBD1	NA	TRBV19	TRBJ2-3	CASSPQGATDTQYF	TGTGCCAGTAGCCCTCAGGGGGCGACAGATACGCAGTATTTT
NA	once	TRBV7-8	TRBJ1-2	CASSLSFSETSNGYTF	TGTGCCAGCAGCTTAAGTTTTTCTGAGACATCGAATGGCTACACCTTC
NA	NA	TRBV3-1/TRBV3-2	TRBJ1-1	CASSQAGEAFF	TGTGCCAGCAGCCAAGCAGGTGAAGCTTTCTTT
NA	NA	TRBV12-2	TRBJ1-4	CASRSGRDSNNEKLFF	TGTGCAAGTCGCTCCGGCCGGGACAGCAATAATGAAAAACTGTTTTTT
NA	NA	TRBV19	TRBJ1-5	CASSIRRRGQPQHF	TGTGCCAGTAGTATTCGGCGGCGCGGTCAGCCCCAGCATTTT
NA	NA	TRBV7-9	TRBJ1-2	CASSSNGNGYTF	TGTGCCAGCAGCTCAAACGGGAATGGCTACACCTTC
NA	NA	TRBV19	TRBJ1-1	CASRLGTGLTEAFF	TGTGCCAGTAGACTCGGAACAGGGCTCACTGAAGCTTTCTTT
TRBD2	NA	TRBV5-1	TRBJ2-1	CASSLVAGEHEQFF	TGCGCCAGCAGCTTGGTTGCGGGAGAACATGAGCAGTTCTTC
NA	NA	TRBV12-5	TRBJ1-6	CASGLDRSPLHF	TGTGCTAGTGGTTTGGACAGGAGTCCCCTCCACTTT
NA	NA	TRBV19	TRBJ1-3	CASSIGRSGNTIYF	TGTGCCAGTAGTATAGGTCGCTCTGGAAACACCATATATTTT
NA	NA	TRBV6-5	TRBJ2-7	CASEGRQGVYEQYF	TGTGCCAGCGAAGGGAGGCAGGGCGTCTACGAGCAGTACTTC
TRBD1	NA	TRBV6-6	TRBJ1-5	CASSYGTVSNQPQHF	TGTGCCAGCAGTTACGGGACAGTTAGCAATCAGCCCCAGCATTTT